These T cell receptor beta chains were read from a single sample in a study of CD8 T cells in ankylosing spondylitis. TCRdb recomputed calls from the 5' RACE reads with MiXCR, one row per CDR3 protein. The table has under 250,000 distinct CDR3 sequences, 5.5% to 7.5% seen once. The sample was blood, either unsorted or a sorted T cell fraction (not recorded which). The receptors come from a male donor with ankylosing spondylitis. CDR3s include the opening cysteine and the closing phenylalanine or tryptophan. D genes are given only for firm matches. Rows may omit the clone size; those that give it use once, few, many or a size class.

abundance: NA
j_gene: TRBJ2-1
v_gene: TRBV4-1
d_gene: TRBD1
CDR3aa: CASSRTPGTGISNEQFF
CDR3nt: TGCGCCAGCAGCCGCACCCCCGGGACAGGGATTTCGAACGAGCAGTTCTTC

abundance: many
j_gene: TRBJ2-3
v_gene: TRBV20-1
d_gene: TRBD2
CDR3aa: CSAGGAGTLDTQYF
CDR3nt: TGCAGTGCTGGTGGAGCGGGAACTCTGGATACGCAGTATTTT

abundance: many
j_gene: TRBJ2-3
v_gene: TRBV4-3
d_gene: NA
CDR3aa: CASSQVGVTDTQYF
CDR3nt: TGCGCCAGCAGCCAAGTCGGTGTTACAGATACGCAGTATTTT

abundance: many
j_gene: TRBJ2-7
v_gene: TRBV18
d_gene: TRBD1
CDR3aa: CASKPGQGPYEQYF
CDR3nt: TGTGCCAGCAAACCGGGACAGGGGCCCTACGAGCAGTACTTC

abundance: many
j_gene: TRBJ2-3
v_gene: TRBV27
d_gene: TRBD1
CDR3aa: CASSLGPGQNTDTQYF
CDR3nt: TGTGCCAGCAGTCTGGGGCCGGGACAGAACACAGATACGCAGTATTTT

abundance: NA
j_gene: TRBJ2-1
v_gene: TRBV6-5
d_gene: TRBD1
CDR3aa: CASSFRDRAVFNEQFF
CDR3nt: TGTGCCAGCAGTTTCCGCGACAGGGCGGTGTTCAATGAGCAGTTCTTC

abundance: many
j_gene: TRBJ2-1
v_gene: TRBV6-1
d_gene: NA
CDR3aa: CASRDPQGYNEQFF
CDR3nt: TGTGCCAGTCGTGACCCACAGGGATACAATGAGCAGTTCTTC

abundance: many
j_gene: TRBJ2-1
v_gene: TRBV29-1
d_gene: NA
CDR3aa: CSQLGPHNEQFF
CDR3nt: TGCAGCCAACTCGGACCGCACAATGAGCAGTTCTTC

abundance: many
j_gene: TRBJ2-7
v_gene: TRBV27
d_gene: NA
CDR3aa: CASSLILAGEQYF
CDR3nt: TGTGCCAGCAGTTTAATACTAGCAGGCGAGCAGTACTTC

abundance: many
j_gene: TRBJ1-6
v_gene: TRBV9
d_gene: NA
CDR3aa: CASSPRDGASPLHF
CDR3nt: TGTGCCAGCAGCCCACGGGACGGAGCTTCACCCCTCCACTTT

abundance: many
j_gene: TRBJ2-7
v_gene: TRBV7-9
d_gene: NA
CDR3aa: CASRVGYEQYF
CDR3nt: TGTGCCAGCAGGGTGGGTTACGAGCAGTACTTC

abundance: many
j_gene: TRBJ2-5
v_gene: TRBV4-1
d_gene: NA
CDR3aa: CASSAFRAGKETQYF
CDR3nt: TGCGCCAGCAGCGCCTTCCGGGCCGGCAAAGAGACCCAGTACTTC

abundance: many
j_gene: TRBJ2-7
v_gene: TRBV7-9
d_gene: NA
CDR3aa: CASGGLAYEQYF
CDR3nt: TGTGCCAGCGGGGGGCTGGCCTACGAGCAGTACTTC

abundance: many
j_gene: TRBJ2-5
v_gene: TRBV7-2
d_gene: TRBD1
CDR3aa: CASSFRDRRQETQYF
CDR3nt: TGTGCCAGCAGCTTCCGGGACAGGCGACAAGAGACCCAGTACTTC

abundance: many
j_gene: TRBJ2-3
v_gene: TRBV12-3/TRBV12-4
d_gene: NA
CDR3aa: CASTDMSSEGATDTQYF
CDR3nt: TGTGCCAGCACCGATATGTCCTCGGAGGGGGCAACAGATACGCAGTATTTT

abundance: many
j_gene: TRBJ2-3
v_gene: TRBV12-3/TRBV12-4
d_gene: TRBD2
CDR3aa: CASSFAGVDTQYF
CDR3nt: TGTGCCAGCAGTTTCGCGGGGGTGGATACGCAGTATTTT

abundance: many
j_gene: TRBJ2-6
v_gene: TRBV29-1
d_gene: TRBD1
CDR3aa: CSVDDRGPLGANVLTF
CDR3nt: TGCAGCGTTGACGACAGGGGGCCGTTAGGGGCCAACGTCCTGACTTTC

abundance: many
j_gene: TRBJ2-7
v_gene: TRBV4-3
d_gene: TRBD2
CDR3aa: CASSQVGGAYEQYF
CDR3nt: TGCGCCAGCAGCCAAGTCGGGGGGGCCTACGAGCAGTACTTC

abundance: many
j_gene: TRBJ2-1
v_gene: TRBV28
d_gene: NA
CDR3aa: CASTGGSYNEQFF
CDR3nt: TGTGCCAGCACCGGGGGCAGCTACAATGAGCAGTTCTTC

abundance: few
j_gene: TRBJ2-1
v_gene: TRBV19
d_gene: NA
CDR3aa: CASSISLPQSFLSSYNEQFF
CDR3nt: TGTGCCAGTAGTATCTCTTTGCCCCAGTCGTTCCTGAGCTCCTACAATGAGCAGTTCTTC

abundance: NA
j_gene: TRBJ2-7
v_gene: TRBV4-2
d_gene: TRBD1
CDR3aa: CASSLSGTGNYEQYF
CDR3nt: TGTGCCAGCAGCCTTTCCGGGACAGGGAACTACGAGCAGTACTTC

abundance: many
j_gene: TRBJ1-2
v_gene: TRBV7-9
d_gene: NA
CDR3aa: CASSLVGLSEGYTF
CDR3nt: TGTGCCAGCAGCTTAGTCGGCCTTTCGGAAGGCTACACCTTC

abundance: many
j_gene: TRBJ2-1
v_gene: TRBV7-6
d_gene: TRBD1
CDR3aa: CASSPVGQTYNEQFF
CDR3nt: TGTGCCAGCAGCCCGGTGGGACAGACGTACAATGAGCAGTTCTTC

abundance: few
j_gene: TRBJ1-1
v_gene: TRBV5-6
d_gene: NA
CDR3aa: CASSYRQGWTEAFF
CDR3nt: TGTGCCAGCAGTTATCGCCAGGGGTGGACTGAAGCTTTCTTT

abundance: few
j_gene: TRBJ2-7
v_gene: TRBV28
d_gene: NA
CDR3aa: CASSPRIGSAYEQYF
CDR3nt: TGTGCCAGCAGTCCCCGGATTGGGTCGGCCTACGAGCAGTACTTC

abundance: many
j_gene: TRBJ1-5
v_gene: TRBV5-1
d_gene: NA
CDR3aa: CASSLDGISNQPQHF
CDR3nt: TGCGCCAGCAGCTTGGATGGGATTAGCAATCAGCCCCAGCATTTT

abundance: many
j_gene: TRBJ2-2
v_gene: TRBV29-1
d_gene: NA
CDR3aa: CSVWGLPPGGLFF
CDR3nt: TGCAGCGTTTGGGGACTTCCCCCCGGGGGGCTGTTTTTT

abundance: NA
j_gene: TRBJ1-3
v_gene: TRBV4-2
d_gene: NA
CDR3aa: CASSQTGSSGNTIYF
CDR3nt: TGTGCCAGCAGCCAAACAGGCAGCTCTGGAAACACCATATATTTT

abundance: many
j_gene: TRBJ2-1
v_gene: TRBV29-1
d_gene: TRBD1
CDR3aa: CSVPGTGGFHEQFF
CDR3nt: TGCAGCGTACCCGGGACAGGGGGTTTCCATGAGCAGTTCTTC

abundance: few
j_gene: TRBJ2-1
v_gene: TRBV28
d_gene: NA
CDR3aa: CASSLGDGGNEQFF
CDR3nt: TGTGCCAGCAGTTTAGGGGATGGTGGGAATGAGCAGTTCTTC

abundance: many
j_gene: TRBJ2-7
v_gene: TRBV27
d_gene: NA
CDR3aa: CASSSRLGTYEQYF
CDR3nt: TGTGCCAGCAGCTCCCGTCTAGGAACCTACGAGCAGTACTTC

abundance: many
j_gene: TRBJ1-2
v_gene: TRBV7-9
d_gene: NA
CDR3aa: CASSARDRLYYGYTF
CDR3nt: TGTGCCAGCAGCGCCCGGGACCGACTCTACTATGGCTACACCTTC

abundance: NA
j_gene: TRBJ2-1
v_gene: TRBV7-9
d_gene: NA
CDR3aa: CASSPTRALFF
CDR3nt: TGTGCCAGCAGCCCCACCAGGGCGCTGTTCTTC

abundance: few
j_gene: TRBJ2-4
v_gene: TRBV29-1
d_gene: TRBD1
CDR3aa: CSVTGYTKNIQYF
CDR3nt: TGCAGCGTGACAGGGTATACCAAAAACATTCAGTACTTC

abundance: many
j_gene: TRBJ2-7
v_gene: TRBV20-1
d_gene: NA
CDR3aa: CSANTPGLGQYF
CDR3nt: TGCAGTGCCAACACACCGGGACTTGGGCAGTACTTC

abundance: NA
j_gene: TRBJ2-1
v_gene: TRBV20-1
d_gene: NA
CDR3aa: CSALGVGGGNEQFF
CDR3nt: TGCAGTGCACTAGGTGTGGGGGGCGGGAATGAGCAGTTCTTC

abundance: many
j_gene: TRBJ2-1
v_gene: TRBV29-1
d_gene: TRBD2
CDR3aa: CSVEQLGLAGSDEQFF
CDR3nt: TGCAGCGTTGAACAACTGGGACTAGCGGGGTCAGATGAGCAGTTCTTC

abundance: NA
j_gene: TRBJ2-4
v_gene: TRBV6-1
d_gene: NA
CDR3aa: CASSPGTPRAKNIQYF
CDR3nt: TGTGCCAGCAGCCCCGGGACCCCAAGGGCCAAAAACATTCAGTACTTC

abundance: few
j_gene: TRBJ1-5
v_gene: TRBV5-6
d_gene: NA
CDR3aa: CASSFSDSNQPQHF
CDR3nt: TGTGCCAGCAGCTTCTCTGATAGCAATCAGCCCCAGCATTTT

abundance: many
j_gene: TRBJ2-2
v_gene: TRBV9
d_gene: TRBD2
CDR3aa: CASRGGTNTGELFF
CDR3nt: TGTGCCAGCAGGGGAGGGACGAACACCGGGGAGCTGTTTTTT

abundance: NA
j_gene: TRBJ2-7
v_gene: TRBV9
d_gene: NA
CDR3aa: CASSVEAGIYEQYF
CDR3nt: TGTGCCAGCAGCGTAGAGGCAGGGATCTACGAGCAGTACTTC

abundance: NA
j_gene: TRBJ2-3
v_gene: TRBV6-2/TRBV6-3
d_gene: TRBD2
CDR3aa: CASSPGLADDTQYF
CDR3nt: TGTGCCAGCAGTCCGGGACTAGCGGACGATACGCAGTATTTT

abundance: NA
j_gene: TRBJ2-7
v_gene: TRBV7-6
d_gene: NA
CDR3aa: CASSLNPRDRPSYEQYF
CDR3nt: TGTGCCAGCAGCTTGAATCCCCGGGACCGCCCTTCCTACGAGCAGTACTTC

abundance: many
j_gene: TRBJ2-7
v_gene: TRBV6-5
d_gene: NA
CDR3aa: CASSYSIGEADYEQYF
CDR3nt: TGTGCCAGCAGTTACTCGATCGGTGAGGCTGACTACGAGCAGTACTTC

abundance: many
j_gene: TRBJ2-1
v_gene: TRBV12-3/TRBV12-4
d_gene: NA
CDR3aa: CASRENYNEQFF
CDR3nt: TGTGCCAGCAGGGAAAACTACAATGAGCAGTTCTTC

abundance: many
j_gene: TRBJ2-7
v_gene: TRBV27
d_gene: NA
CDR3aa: CASSLSYSYEQYF
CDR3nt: TGTGCCAGCAGTTTATCGTACTCTTACGAGCAGTACTTC

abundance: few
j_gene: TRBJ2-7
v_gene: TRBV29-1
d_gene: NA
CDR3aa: CSVAGVGADEQYF
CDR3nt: TGCAGCGTTGCGGGGGTGGGGGCGGACGAGCAGTACTTC

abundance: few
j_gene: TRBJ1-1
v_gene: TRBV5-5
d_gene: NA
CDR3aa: CASSITLFMNTEAFF
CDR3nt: TGTGCCAGCAGTATAACCCTTTTCATGAACACTGAAGCTTTCTTT

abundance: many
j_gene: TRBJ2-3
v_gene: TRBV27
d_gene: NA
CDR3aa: CASRIGVTQYF
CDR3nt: TGTGCCAGCAGAATAGGGGTTACGCAGTATTTT